The 11 T cell receptor beta chains below were found in one sample sequenced in a study of cytomegalovirus exposure and HLA in healthy donors. This PCR relied on a set of 60 Vbeta primers and 13 Jbeta primers. TCRdb's copy holds only in-frame clones and misses some; the assay was immunoSEQ multiplex PCR. The sample records around 200,000 clones, around 80% being singletons. Material for sequencing was PBMCs. The origin of the receptors is a woman aged 55-69 years in good health and CMV-seropositive.

V usage is TRBV28 and J usage is TRBJ1-1, with D possibly TRBD1 on 6 matching bases. Germline V gene sequence: CDR1 MDHEN, CDR2 SYDVKM. The CDR3 consists of 15 residues. V was shortened by 7 bases and J by 6 bases, with 21 bases between the two germline ends. The CDR3 loop reads CASKLGGGVGAEAFF. The CDR3 DNA reads as TGTGCCAGCAAACTAGGGGGAGGGGTCGGCGCTGAAGCTTTCTTT.

The DNA for the CDR3 is TGTGCCAGCTCCCTAGCGGGAGGGGGCACAGATACGCAGTATTTT. This encodes CASSLAGGGTDTQYF. The rearrangement links TRBV19 to TRBJ2-3, with 12 bases that match TRBD2. CDR1 is LNHDA and CDR2 is SQIVND in the germline V gene (reference sequence). This CDR3 has 15 amino acids. V was pared by 9 bases and J by 1 base, with 5 bases of the junction left unmatched.

This clone has just one count. The J gene is TRBJ1-2, the V gene TRBV30; a possible D gene is TRBD1 (5 bases). Trimming removed 0 bases from V and 12 bases from J, with 17 bases in between. Germline V CDR1 and CDR2: GTSNPN, SVGIG (reference sequence). The CDR3 extends over 13 amino acids. The CDR3 loop is CAWSVLTGPSDTF. CDR3 DNA: TGTGCCTGGAGTGTACTCACAGGACCTTCGGACACCTTC. Full variable domain (remainder filled in from reference TRBV30 and TRBJ1-2): SQTIHQWPATLVQPVGSPLSLECTVEGTSNPNLYWYRQAAGRGLQLLFYSVGIGQISSEVPQNLSASRPQDRQFILSSKKLLLSDSGFYLCAWSVLTGPSDTFGSGTRLTVV.

About this clone: Other DNA sequences within the sample encode an identical CDR3. The rearrangement uses TRBV6-1 and TRBJ2-4, with D unresolved. CDR3 length: 13 residues. From germline, CDR1 is MNHNS and CDR2 SASEGT. V lost 6 bases and J lost 0, with 6 bases in between. The chain's CDR3 is CASSERAKNIQYF. The CDR3 DNA reads TGTGCCAGCAGCGAACGAGCCAAAAACATTCAGTACTTC.

J is TRBJ2-5 and V is TRBV11-2, with a weak D call TRBD2 (6 bases). This CDR3 has 15 residues. From germline, CDR1 is SGHAT and CDR2 FQNNGV. The ends were cut back, 1 base at V and 5 bases at J, with 14 bases in the middle. This CDR3 is CASSLVPSGGETQYF. The CDR3 coding sequence is TGTGCCAGCAGCTTAGTGCCGTCTGGGGGGGAGACCCAGTACTTC.

DNA for the CDR3: TGTGCCAGCAGCTCGTACCAGAACCCCTACGAGCAGTACTTC. This gives the protein CASSSYQNPYEQYF. The chain combines TRBV11-1 with TRBJ2-7; D gene ambiguous. Germline V CDR1 and CDR2: SGHAT, FQDESV (reference sequence). The V end was cut by 4 bases, the J end by 2 bases, with 12 bases between. The CDR3 contains 14 residues.

This sequence joins TRBV7-2 and TRBJ2-1, with TRBD2 matching over 14 bases. Germline CDR1 is SGHTA and CDR2 is FQGNSA. With V trimmed by 6 bases and J by 4 bases, 8 bases remained unmatched. There are 17 residues in the CDR3. The CDR3 loop is CASRGGLAGDLYNEQFF. CDR3 DNA: TGTGCCAGCAGGGGGGGACTAGCGGGGGACCTATACAATGAGCAGTTCTTC.

The rearrangement uses TRBV19 and TRBJ2-3; the match to TRBD2 covers 11 bases. Unmatched junction bases numbered 6, after V lost 7 bases and J lost 6 bases. The CDR3 has 14 amino acids. Per germline, CDR1 LNHDA and CDR2 SQIVND (reference sequence). The CDR3 DNA reads TGTGCCAGTAAAGAGGCTAGCGGGAGGGATACGCAGTATTTT. Protein product: CASKEASGRDTQYF.

This clone was detected a few times. The chain recombines TRBV27 with TRBJ1-3, with D hard to call. CDR1 and CDR2 (germline): MNHEY, SMNVEV (reference sequence). CDR3 length: 15 residues. The ends were cut back, 8 bases at V and 0 bases at J, with 14 bases in the middle. The CDR3 region is CASGPLGVSGNTIYF. CDR3 coding DNA: TGTGCCAGCGGGCCTCTCGGGGTCTCTGGAAACACCATATATTTT.

The V gene is TRBV12-2, the J gene TRBJ2-1; TRBD1 reflects the table's D call only, with no check against the DNA. TRBV12-2 is a known pseudogene. This CDR3 is built from 17 residues. CDR3 amino acids: CASRLAAGQGKNNEQFF. The CDR3, as DNA: TGTGCAAGTCGCTTAGCCGCCGGACAGGGAAAAAACAATGAGCAGTTCTTC.

The chain has TRBV7-2 and TRBJ2-7; 7 bases are a match to TRBD1. V lost 4 bases to trimming and J lost 4 bases; unmatched junction nucleotides: 13. Germline V CDR1 and CDR2: SGHTA, FQGNSA. There are 16 residues in the CDR3. The CDR3 loop is CASSSYTGAANYEQYF. CDR3 DNA sequence: TGTGCCAGCAGCTCCTATACAGGGGCGGCAAATTACGAGCAGTACTTC. Using reference TRBV7-2 and TRBJ2-7 for the parts outside the CDR3, the full variable domain is GAGVSQSPSNKVTEKGKDVELRCDPISGHTALYWYRQSLGQGLEFLIYFQGNSAPDKSGLPSDRFSAERTGGSVSTLTIQRTQQEDSAVYLCASSSYTGAANYEQYFGPGTRLTVT.